Below, one T cell receptor (beta chain) is given with its context. Its antigen is undetermined. The sample comes from a study of T cell responses to AZD1222 COVID-19 vaccine. Overall study results and limits: Among those given AZD1222, only six were seropositive at baseline. Spike-spanning, vaccine-associated CD4 TCRs were dominant at 160-218 and 743-854. Mostly white British, mostly female donors; authors suggested clonal diversity may be underestimated.

Losses at the gene ends were 6 bases for V and 0 bases for J; bases not matched to a gene: 5. Germline-derived CDR1 and CDR2 are SGHDT and YYEEEE. The CDR3 sequence is 16 residues long. Using immunoSEQ multiplex PCR, the repertoire was profiled, and TCRdb retains in-frame clones only, with some absent. Of 83,000 or so clones detected, less than 95% appear once; the ten largest clones hold more than 25%. The sample here was peripheral blood, taken 28 days after the second AZD1222 dose. The rearrangement joins TRBV5-6 to TRBJ1-6; 8 bases are shared with TRBD1. The TCR sequence derives from an adult who received the AZD1222 COVID-19 vaccine. CDR3 sequence: CASTRDRSSYNSPLHF. The CDR3 DNA reads TGTGCCAGCACCAGGGACAGGAGCTCCTATAATTCACCCCTCCACTTT.